This TCR beta chain came from a study of identical twins. Study observations and caveats: Models underestimated out-of-frame TCR alpha sharing in monozygotic twins.

A universal primer site came from template switching; cDNA carried unique molecular identifiers. TCRdb re-analysed the 5' RACE reads in MiXCR, keeping a single row per CDR3 protein. The sample yields roughly 630,000 distinct CDR3 sequences, around 7.5% seen once. There are 13 residues in the CDR3. The V gene lost 4 bases and the J gene lost 4 bases, with 11 bases spanning the gap. Germline loops: CDR1 SGHRS, CDR2 YFSETQ. No donor was unhealthy or non-Caucasian. Of note for this clonotype: Antigen: not known.

These data were likewise used in another study, on yellow fever vaccine responses in identical twins.

This TCR was recovered from a woman between 18 and 30 years old in good health. Sequenced input: PBMCs. V gene TRBV5-1 combines with J gene TRBJ1-1; D ambiguous. The CDR3 protein is CASSLEYGTEAFF. CDR3 DNA: TGCGCCAGCAGCCTAGAGTATGGCACTGAAGCTTTCTTT.